The present T cell receptor beta chain was sequenced within a study of cytomegalovirus exposure and HLA in healthy donors. Study in general: The approximately 610 first-cohort repertoires shared a platform with the 120 or so validation repertoires, as reported in a later analysis. Study observations and caveats: The classifier was said to identify cytomegalovirus status with high specificity and sensitivity. Subsequent analysis showed first-cohort TCR clusters tending to co-occur in some 120 validation repertoires.

In the case of this clone: Its antigen is not identified.

Germline V gives CDR1 MGHRA, CDR2 YSYEKL. V dropped 1 base and J dropped 1 base, with 4 bases sitting between them. The CDR3 runs 13 residues. The donors were members of the validation cohort comprising 100 to 150 subjects, separate from the approximately 700-subject first cohort. Sequencing used immunoSEQ multiplex PCR; TCRdb keeps in-frame clones, though not all of them. Of roughly 250,000 clones listed, 85% to 90% were seen once; the top ten hold about 0.36%. The source material was PBMCs. This sequence joins TRBV4-1 and TRBJ2-5; no firm D call. This clonotype was obtained from a woman aged 18-29 years in good health and CMV-seronegative. CDR3 sequence reads: CASSQAIQETQYF. The CDR3 coding sequence is TGCGCCAGCAGCCAAGCAATCCAAGAGACCCAGTACTTC.